These 4 T cell receptor beta chains were all obtained from the same sample, sequenced in a study of shared clonotypes between healthy human individuals. The assay was immunoSEQ multiplex PCR, and TCRdb's table has in-frame clones only and misses some. This sample has some 470,000 clones, with 76% found just once. Sequencing was done on a sample of PBMCs. These receptors were collected from a woman in her 40s in good health. Some clones in this sample may be carry-over from other donors' samples.

The CDR3: CASSLQLGQGTDEQYF. CDR3 bases: TGTGCCAGCAGCTTACAGCTGGGACAGGGGACCGACGAGCAGTACTTC. This chain links TRBV7-2 with TRBJ2-7; TRBD1 matches 10 bases. Germline V CDR1 and CDR2: SGHTA, FQGNSA. V was clipped by 2 bases and J by 5 bases; unmatched bases: 9. The CDR3 totals 16 residues.

This clone appeared a single time. This sequence joins TRBV5-1 and TRBJ2-7; 14 nucleotides match TRBD2. V was pared by 3 bases and J by 3 bases, with 2 bases of the junction left unmatched. This CDR3 has 15 amino acids. Looked up from germline, CDR1 is SGHRS and CDR2 is YFSETQ. The CDR3 sequence: CASSYGTSGSYEQYF. CDR3 coding DNA: TGCGCCAGCAGCTATGGGACTAGCGGGAGCTACGAGCAGTACTTC.

The chain couples TRBV5-1 to TRBJ2-7; 7 positions agree with TRBD1. CDR1 is SGHRS and CDR2 is YFSETQ in the germline V gene. Trimming cost V 4 bases and J 3 bases; bases outside gene matches: 4. The CDR3 extends over 13 amino acids. CDR3 region: CASSDRVDYEQYF. Written as DNA, the CDR3 is TGCGCCAGCAGCGACAGGGTCGACTACGAGCAGTACTTC.

This clone was counted many times. The CDR3 coding sequence is TGCAGCGTCCAAAACAGAGAGGGCTACACCTTC. This encodes CSVQNREGYTF. The rearrangement uses TRBV29-1 and TRBJ1-2; D gene ambiguous. The CDR3 sequence is 11 residues long. Germline CDR1 reads SQVTM; CDR2 reads ANQGSEA. V dropped 6 bases and J dropped 8 bases, with 13 bases sitting between them.